What follows are 25 T cell receptor beta chains derived from one specimen sequenced in a study of blood T cells in healthy people across ages (dated by TCRdb to 2013 to 2016). Libraries were constructed by 5' RACE. The sample was run on an Illumina HiSeq 2500. The second PCR ran for roughly 7 to 12 cycles and used a J-beta primer mix along with a sample-barcoded 5' primer. TCRdb's own reprocessing of the public reads used fastp at Q25 and MiXCR and kept productive beta chains. CDR3 protein duplicates are merged, each entry listing the most common genes and DNA. This sample is represented by about 970,000 distinct CDR3 sequences; roughly 51% of them were singletons. The ten largest clones take up roughly 23% of the sample. The sequenced sample was blood. Source of these receptors: a woman aged 55-70 years in good health.

V gene TRBV20-1 combines with J gene TRBJ1-5; a weak D match, TRBD1 (5 bases). The V end was cut by 4 bases, the J end by 6 bases, with 13 bases between. The V gene's germline CDR1 is DFQATT and CDR2 SNEGSKA (reference sequence). The length of the CDR3 is 13 residues. In DNA form, the CDR3 reads TGCAGTGCTAAAGGGGTCCCGGGTCAGCCCCAGCATTTT. It encodes CSAKGVPGQPQHF.

The V gene is TRBV15, the J gene TRBJ2-1, with D possibly matching TRBD1 (5 bases). This CDR3 region has 14 residues. Trimming left V 1 base short and J 3 bases short, with 7 bases between. The germline CDR1 and CDR2 sequences are LNHNV and YYDKDF (reference sequence). For the CDR3, the DNA is TGTGCCACCAGCAGAGTAGGGGACTACAATGAGCAGTTCTTC. It yields the protein CATSRVGDYNEQFF.

Regarding this clonotype: Germline is not matched at one junction end, which may reflect a read error. The genes are TRBV12-3 or TRBV12-4 and TRBJ1-4; 7 bases map to TRBD1. CDR3 size: 15 residues. The CDR3 loop reads CAGSYTGQFHEKLFF. The CDR3 coding sequence is TGTGCCGGCAGTTACACGGGACAGTTTCATGAAAAACTGTTTTTT.

This clonotype has a handful of counts. This sequence joins TRBV12-3 or TRBV12-4 and TRBJ2-3, with D maybe TRBD1 (6 bases). CDR3 length equals 18 residues. V dropped 2 bases and J dropped 2 bases, with 20 bases sitting between them. CDR3 sequence (DNA): TGTGCCAGCAGTTTACGGGCCAGTGGGGGCGCGTTCACAGATACGCAGTATTTT. It encodes CASSLRASGGAFTDTQYF.

To note about this clonotype: Since a much larger clone is just one base distant, this may be a read error. V and J are TRBV5-1 and TRBJ2-1, with TRBD2 matching 12 bases. J gave up 4 bases and V 1 base, and 12 bases lay outside the gene matches. This CDR3 region has 19 residues. The germline V gene encodes CDR1 SGHRS and CDR2 YFSETQ. Here the CDR3 DNA reads TGCGCCAGCAGCTTGACCCTATCGGAAACTAGCGGGAGGTACAATGAGCAGTTCTTC. It encodes CASSLTLSETSGRYNEQFF.

V gene TRBV12-3 or TRBV12-4 combines with J gene TRBJ2-1, with 8 bases fitting TRBD2. After removal of 8 bases from V and 5 bases from J, the junction contained 11 bases not matched to a gene. This CDR3 has 15 residues. The CDR3 DNA follows: TGTGCCAGCCTTGAGGGGCTAGCGGGCCACAATGAGCAGTTCTTC. It codes for CASLEGLAGHNEQFF.

This clonotype occurred a few times. The V and J genes are TRBV3-1 and TRBJ2-5, with D tentatively TRBD1 (6 bases). Germline lookup yields CDR1 LGHDT and CDR2 YNNKEL (reference sequence). The CDR3 has 14 residues. V lost 0 bases and J lost 5, with 10 bases in between. The CDR3 here is CASSQDQGWETQYF. The CDR3 coding sequence is TGTGCCAGCAGCCAAGACCAGGGGTGGGAGACCCAGTACTTC.

In its sample, this clonotype was seen a few times. The chain employs TRBV20-1 and TRBJ2-7, with D perhaps TRBD1 (5 bases). The CDR3 is made up of 15 amino acids. V was cut by 0 bases and J by 3 bases, with 15 bases left in between. Germline CDR1 is DFQATT and CDR2 is SNEGSKA (reference sequence). CDR3 sequence reads: CSARDPRAKIYEQYF. As DNA, the CDR3 is TGCAGTGCTAGAGATCCCAGGGCTAAAATCTACGAGCAGTACTTC.

V gene TRBV4-2 combines with J gene TRBJ2-1, with unresolved D. In germline, CDR1 is LGHNA, CDR2 YNFKEQ. V dropped 1 base and J dropped 5 bases, with 9 bases sitting between them. The CDR3 is 14 amino acids. The CDR3 reads CASSQVDTHNEQFF. The CDR3, as DNA: TGTGCCAGCAGCCAAGTCGATACACACAATGAGCAGTTCTTC.

This chain links TRBV6-1 with TRBJ2-1, with D hard to call. The J call may be mistaken, given a closer DNA end match to TRBJ2-7. Looked up from germline, CDR1 is MNHNS and CDR2 is SASEGT. The CDR3 extends over 15 amino acids. CDR3 region: CASSGAFSSYNEQYF. The CDR3 DNA reads as TGTGCCAGCAGTGGCGCTTTTAGCTCCTACAATGAGCAGTACTTC.

This clonotype was seen ten or more times. The V and J genes are TRBV29-1 and TRBJ2-3; D is unresolved. The CDR3 runs 12 residues. Germline V lookup: CDR1 SQVTM, CDR2 ANQGSEA. Trimming took off 4 bases at V and 2 bases at J, with 7 bases between the two ends. Here the CDR3 reads CSVVRSTDTQYF. The DNA of the CDR3 is TGCAGCGTTGTAAGGTCCACAGATACGCAGTATTTT.

The CDR3 loop is CASSLGGRARETQYF. CDR3 coding DNA: TGTGCCAGCAGCTTAGGAGGGAGGGCCAGAGAGACCCAGTACTTC. The rearrangement uses TRBV7-9 and TRBJ2-5; 7 nucleotides align to TRBD2. The CDR3 sequence is 15 residues long. From germline, CDR1 is SEHNR and CDR2 FQNEAQ (reference sequence). Trimming at V came to 1 base and at J to 4 bases, leaving 6 bases not matched to a gene.

DNA for the CDR3: TGCAGCGTTGAAGAGGGGGCTCAGGGGGGCTACACCTTC. This codes for CSVEEGAQGGYTF. V and J are TRBV29-1 and TRBJ1-2; maybe TRBD1 (6 bases). Deletions cut 0 bases from V and 8 bases from J, with 13 bases between. Germline V gene sequence: CDR1 SQVTM, CDR2 ANQGSEA. This CDR3 contains 13 residues.

The genes are TRBV21-1 and TRBJ2-5; TRBD1 is the table's D call, not checked against the DNA. The end of the DNA is better explained by TRBJ2-7, so the J call may be wrong. TRBV21-1 is a pseudogene segment. This CDR3 is 15 amino acids long. The CDR3 protein is CASSKLRTGMNEQYF. CDR3 bases: TGTGCCAGCAGCAAATTACGGACAGGAATGAACGAGCAGTACTTC.

In regard to this clonotype: At one end the junction does not follow the germline gene, possibly because of a read error. The chain combines TRBV11-2 with TRBJ2-4, with 8 bases aligning to TRBD1. The end of the DNA is better explained by TRBJ2-7, so the J call may be wrong. CDR3 length: 12 residues. Germline CDR1 SGHAT, CDR2 FQNNGV. CDR3: CASRSGGDEQYF. The CDR3 DNA reads TGCGCCAGCAGGTCAGGGGGCGACGAGCAGTACTTC.

The chain links TRBV29-1 to TRBJ2-7; D may be TRBD2 (5 bases). This CDR3 has 14 residues. V gave up 0 bases and J gave up 3 bases, with 12 bases separating them. Germline assignment: CDR1 SQVTM and CDR2 ANQGSEA. CDR3 sequence: CSVEDRTGIYEQYF. In nucleotides, the CDR3 is TGCAGCGTTGAAGATCGTACGGGAATCTACGAGCAGTACTTC.

The rearrangement uses TRBV27 and TRBJ2-3, with D perhaps matching TRBD2 (7 bases). Per the germline V gene, CDR1 is MNHEY and CDR2 is SMNVEV (reference sequence). V was shortened by 2 bases and J by 9 bases, with 18 bases between the two germline ends. The CDR3 spans 15 residues. The CDR3 DNA reads as TGTGCCAGCAGTTTAGGCGGGGGCGGGCGCCCAACGCAGTATTTT. Protein product: CASSLGGGGRPTQYF.

This clonotype occurred a few times. CDR3: CASTTIYGYTF. Here the CDR3 DNA reads TGTGCCAGCACCACCATTTATGGCTACACCTTC. The chain links TRBV6-1 to TRBJ1-2; unclear D gene. Per germline, CDR1 MNHNS and CDR2 SASEGT. The CDR3 has 11 residues. Between the trimmed V and J ends, which lost 7 bases and 5 bases, there was a span of 8 bases.

This clonotype has just a few counts. This chain connects TRBV2 to TRBJ2-2; the D gene is possibly TRBD1 (5 bases). The CDR3 runs to 13 residues. Germline CDR1 SNHLY, CDR2 FYNNEI. Deletions cut 6 bases from V and 4 bases from J, with 9 bases between. In nucleotides, the CDR3 is TGTGCCAGCAGCGCAGGGTTCACCGGGGAGCTGTTTTTT. Translation gives CASSAGFTGELFF.

This clonotype came up a few times. The chain links TRBV20-1 to TRBJ2-7; D unresolved. This CDR3 is 11 amino acids long. Germline lookup yields CDR1 DFQATT and CDR2 SNEGSKA (reference sequence). Trimming took 7 bases from V and 2 from J, leaving 9 bases between them. CDR3 sequence: CSGGDPYEQYF. CDR3 coding DNA: TGCAGTGGCGGAGACCCCTACGAGCAGTACTTC.

This clonotype was seen a handful of times. The rearrangement uses TRBV15 and TRBJ2-4; the D gene is possibly TRBD2 (6 bases). With 7 bases removed from V and 4 bases from J, the gap between germline ends came to 17 bases. The V gene's germline CDR1 is LNHNV and CDR2 YYDKDF (reference sequence). The CDR3 totals 15 residues. Written as DNA, the CDR3 is TGTGCCACCACCACTCCCCTGGCGGGGAAAAACATTCAGTACTTC. Translating gives CATTTPLAGKNIQYF. Full variable domain (remainder filled in from reference TRBV15 and TRBJ2-4): DAMVIQNPRYQVTQFGKPVTLSCSQTLNHNVMYWYQQKSSQAPKLLFHYYDKDFNNEADTPDNFQSRRPNTSFCFLDIRSPGLGDTAMYLCATTTPLAGKNIQYFGAGTRLSVL.

This clonotype was counted a few times. The chain has TRBV5-6 and TRBJ2-5; D uncertain. The V gene lost 1 base and the J gene lost 5 bases, with 18 bases spanning the gap. From germline, CDR1 is SGHDT and CDR2 YYEEEE. The CDR3 has 16 amino acids. The CDR3 DNA reads as TGTGCCAGCAGCTTGTCCCCCCTCGTGAGCCGGGAGACCCAGTACTTC. This gives the protein CASSLSPLVSRETQYF.

The chain carries TRBV5-1 and TRBJ2-1, with D possibly being TRBD2 (5 bases). Germline V CDR1 and CDR2: SGHRS, YFSETQ. V gave up 0 bases and J gave up 15 bases, with 16 bases separating them. The CDR3 is 13 residues long. CDR3 residues: CASSLAGGDRVFF. The CDR3 region has the DNA TGCGCCAGCAGCTTGGCCGGAGGTGATCGTGTGTTCTTC.

This clonotype was counted a few times. CDR3 sequence (DNA): TGCGCCAGCAGCCAAGAGACGACGGCCGATTTCACAGATACGCAGTATTTT. Translation gives CASSQETTADFTDTQYF. V usage is TRBV4-1 and J usage is TRBJ2-3; D is unresolved. V was trimmed by 0 bases and J by 2 bases, leaving 15 bases between them. There are 17 residues in the CDR3. Germline CDR1 and CDR2: MGHRA and YSYEKL.

The genes are TRBV12-3 or TRBV12-4 and TRBJ2-5; the D is unclear. The V end was cut by 8 bases, the J end by 2 bases, with 18 bases between. This CDR3 spans 15 amino acids. DNA of the CDR3: TGTGCCAGCGGCCTCGGGCAGAACAAACAAGAGACCCAGTACTTC. Translating gives CASGLGQNKQETQYF.